Detailed here is one T cell receptor (beta chain). The sample belongs to a study of blood T cells in healthy people across ages. Study-level background: About one barcoded beta molecule was captured per two T cells (by template switching).

Donors gave approximately 9.9 milliliters of peripheral blood apiece. A sample-barcoded 5' primer and a J-beta primer mix were used in a second PCR of about 7 to 12 cycles. Each cDNA molecule, via a template-switch adaptor with 12 random nucleotides, was tagged. TCRdb re-analysed the 5' RACE reads in MiXCR, keeping a single row per CDR3 protein. The sample shows 2 million or so distinct CDR3 sequences, roughly 52% of them seen only once. The CDR3 spans 14 residues. CDR1 and CDR2 from the germline V gene are MNHEY and SVGAGI. The V end was cut by 4 bases, the J end by 6 bases, with 15 bases between. This sequence joins TRBV6-5 and TRBJ1-2; TRBD1 is a possible D gene (6 bases). The sequence was obtained from a woman in her forties in good health. Input material: blood. The CDR3 DNA is TGTGCCAGCAGTTCTACTCATGCAGGGGATGGCTACACCTTC. This sequence encodes CASSSTHAGDGYTF.